Described below is a single T cell receptor (beta chain) sequence and its context. Its antigen is as yet unknown. There were healthy Caucasian individuals from Russia, aged about 6 to 95, serving as donors. Donors each provided approximately 9.6 milliliters of peripheral blood. The CDR3 covers 13 residues. Trimming left V 8 bases short and J 5 bases short, with 18 bases between. Germline lookup yields CDR1 SQVTM and CDR2 ANQGSEA. A second PCR of 7 to 11 cycles used a sample-barcoded 5' primer and a J-beta primer mix. TCRdb re-called the 5' RACE reads through MiXCR, storing one row per CDR3 protein. The data hold about 1.1 million distinct CDR3 sequences, with roughly two fifths observed a single time. This record belongs to a study of blood T cells in healthy people across ages. Study-wide points: With donor CMV status unknown, expanded clonotype changes were possibly confounded. Long-lived donors carried more naive CD4+ cells and greater diversity than aged donors.

This chain joins TRBV29-1 and TRBJ1-2; tentative D call: TRBD1 (5 bases). Material: blood. This clonotype was obtained from a man younger than 35 in good health. CDR3 protein: CSLEGFGGYGYTF. CDR3 nucleotide sequence: TGCAGCCTCGAGGGGTTTGGGGGATATGGCTACACCTTC.